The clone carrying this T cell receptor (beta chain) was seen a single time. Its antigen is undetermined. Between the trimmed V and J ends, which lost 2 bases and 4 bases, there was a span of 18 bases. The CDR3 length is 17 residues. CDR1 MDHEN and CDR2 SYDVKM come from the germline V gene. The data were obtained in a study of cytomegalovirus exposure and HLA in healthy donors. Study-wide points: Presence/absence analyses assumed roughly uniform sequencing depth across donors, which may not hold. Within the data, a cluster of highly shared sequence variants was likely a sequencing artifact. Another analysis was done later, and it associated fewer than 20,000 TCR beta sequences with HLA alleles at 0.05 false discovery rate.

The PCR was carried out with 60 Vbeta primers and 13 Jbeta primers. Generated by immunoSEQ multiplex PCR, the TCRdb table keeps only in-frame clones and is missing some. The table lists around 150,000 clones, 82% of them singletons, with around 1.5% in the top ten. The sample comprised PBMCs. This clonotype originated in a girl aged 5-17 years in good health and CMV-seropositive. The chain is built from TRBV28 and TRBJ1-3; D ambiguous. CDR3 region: CASSLPPPGGSGNTIYF. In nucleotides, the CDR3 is TGTGCCAGCAGTTTACCTCCACCCGGCGGTTCGGGAAACACCATATATTTT.